This T cell receptor (beta chain) was recorded in a study of blood T cell repertoires in COVID-19. The overall study: Whether acute or convalescent, the COVID-19 samples came from the United States, Italy and Spain.

V lost 7 bases to trimming and J lost 4 bases, with 13 bases between them. This CDR3 contains 12 residues. Per the germline V gene, CDR1 is SQVTM and CDR2 is ANQGSEA. Sequencing was performed with immunoSEQ multiplex PCR; in TCRdb, only in-frame clones are kept and a portion is missing. Of approximately 100,000 clones in the sample, around 86% were seen once. The source of this sequence is a woman in her forties or fifties who had recovered from COVID-19. The chain uses TRBV29-1 and TRBJ1-2; possibly TRBD1 for D (5 bases). The sequenced sample was PBMCs or T cells enriched from blood (not recorded which). The CDR3 nucleotides read TGCAGCGCAGGAGGGGTGGTCTATGGCTACACCTTC. It translates to CSAGGVVYGYTF. The variable domain in full, completed from reference TRBV29-1 and TRBJ1-2, reads SAVISQKPSRDICQRGTSLTIQCQVDSQVTMMFWYRQQPGQSLTLIATANQGSEATYESGFVIDKFPISRPNLTFSTLTVSNMSPEDSSIYLCSAGGVVYGYTFGSGTRLTVV.